The 2 T cell receptor beta chains presented below share a single source sample, sequenced in a study of OX40 agonist ivuxolimab in advanced cancers. Repertoires were generated with immunoSEQ multiplex PCR, while TCRdb's copy carries only in-frame clones and drops some. Here the sample spans tens of thousands of clones, around four fifths being singletons. The starting material was CD4+ or CD8+ T cells sorted from blood, obtained in a trial of the OX40 agonist ivuxolimab. All receptors derive from an adult with an advanced solid tumor such as melanoma, head and neck, liver or kidney cancer.

The J gene is TRBJ1-1, the V gene TRBV19; D is undetermined. The length of the CDR3 is 13 residues. Per the germline V gene, CDR1 is LNHDA and CDR2 is SQIVND (reference sequence). Trimming removed 6 bases at V and 1 base at J, with 9 bases between. The DNA of the CDR3 is TGTGCCAGTAGGCCTAGGGAGAACACTGAAGCTTTCTTT. Protein sequence: CASRPRENTEAFF.

The chain uses TRBV6-1 and TRBJ2-7, with TRBD1 matching over 10 bases. Germline V CDR1 and CDR2: MNHNS, SASEGT. V lost 7 bases, J lost 3 bases, and 3 bases stayed unmatched. The CDR3 spans 13 residues. The CDR3 DNA reads as TGTGCCAGCACCCGGGACAGGGGCTACGAGCAGTACTTC. This codes for CASTRDRGYEQYF.